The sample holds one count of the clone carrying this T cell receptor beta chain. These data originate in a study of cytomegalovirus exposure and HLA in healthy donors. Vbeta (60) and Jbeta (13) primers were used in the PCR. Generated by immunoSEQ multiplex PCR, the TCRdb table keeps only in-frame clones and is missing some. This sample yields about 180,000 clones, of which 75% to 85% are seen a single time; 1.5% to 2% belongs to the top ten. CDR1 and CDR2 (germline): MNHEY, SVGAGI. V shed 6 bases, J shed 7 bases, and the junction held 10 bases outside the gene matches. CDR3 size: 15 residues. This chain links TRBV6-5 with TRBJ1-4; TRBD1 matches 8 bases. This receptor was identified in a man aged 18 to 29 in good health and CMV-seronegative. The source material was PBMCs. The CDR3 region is CASSPRDRPGEKLFF. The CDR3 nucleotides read TGTGCCAGCAGCCCGAGGGACAGGCCAGGTGAAAAACTGTTTTTT.